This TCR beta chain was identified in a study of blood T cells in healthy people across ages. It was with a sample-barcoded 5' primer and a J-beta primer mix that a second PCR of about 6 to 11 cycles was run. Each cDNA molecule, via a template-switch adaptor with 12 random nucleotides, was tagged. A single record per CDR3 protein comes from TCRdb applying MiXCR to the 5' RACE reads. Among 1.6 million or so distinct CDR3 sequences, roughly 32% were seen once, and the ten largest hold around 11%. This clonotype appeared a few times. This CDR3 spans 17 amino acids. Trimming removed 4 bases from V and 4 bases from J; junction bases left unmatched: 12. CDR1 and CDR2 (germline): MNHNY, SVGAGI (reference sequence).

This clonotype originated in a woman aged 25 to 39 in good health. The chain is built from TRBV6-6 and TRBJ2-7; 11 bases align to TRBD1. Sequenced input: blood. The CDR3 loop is CASSSTRWTGGAYEQYF. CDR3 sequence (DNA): TGTGCCAGCAGTTCAACCCGGTGGACAGGGGGCGCGTACGAGCAGTACTTC.